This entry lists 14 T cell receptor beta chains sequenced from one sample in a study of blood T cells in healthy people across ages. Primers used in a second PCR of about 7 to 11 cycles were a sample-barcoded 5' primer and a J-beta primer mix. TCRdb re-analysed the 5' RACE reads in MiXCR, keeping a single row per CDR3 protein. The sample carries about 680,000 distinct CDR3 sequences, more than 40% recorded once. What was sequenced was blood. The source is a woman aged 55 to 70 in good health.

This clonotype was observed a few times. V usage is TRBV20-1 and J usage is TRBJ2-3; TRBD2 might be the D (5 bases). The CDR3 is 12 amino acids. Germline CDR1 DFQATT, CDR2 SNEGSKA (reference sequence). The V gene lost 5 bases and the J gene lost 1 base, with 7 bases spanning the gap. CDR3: CSAQRGTDTQYF. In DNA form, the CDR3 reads TGCAGTGCTCAGAGGGGCACAGATACGCAGTATTTT.

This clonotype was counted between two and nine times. DNA of the CDR3: TGCAGCGTTGATGGAGCGGGAGGCCACACAGATACGCAGTATTTT. It codes for CSVDGAGGHTDTQYF. The genes are TRBV29-1 and TRBJ2-3, with 9 bases identical to TRBD2. This CDR3 has 15 amino acids. V trimming: 3 bases; J trimming: 2 bases; junction bases outside the gene matches: 6. Germline V lookup: CDR1 SQVTM, CDR2 ANQGSEA.

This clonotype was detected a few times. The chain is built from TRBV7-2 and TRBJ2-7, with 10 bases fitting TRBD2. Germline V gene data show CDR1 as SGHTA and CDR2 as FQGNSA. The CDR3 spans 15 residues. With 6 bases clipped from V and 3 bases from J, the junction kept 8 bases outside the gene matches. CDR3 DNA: TGTGCCAGCAGGGACCAGACTAGCGGGTTCTACGAGCAGTACTTC. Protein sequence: CASRDQTSGFYEQYF.

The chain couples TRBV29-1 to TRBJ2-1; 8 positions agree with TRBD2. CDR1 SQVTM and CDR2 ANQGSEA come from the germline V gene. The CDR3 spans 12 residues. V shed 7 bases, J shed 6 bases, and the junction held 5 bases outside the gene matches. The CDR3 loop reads CSGRAGGNEQFF. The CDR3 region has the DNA TGCAGCGGCCGGGCGGGAGGCAATGAGCAGTTCTTC.

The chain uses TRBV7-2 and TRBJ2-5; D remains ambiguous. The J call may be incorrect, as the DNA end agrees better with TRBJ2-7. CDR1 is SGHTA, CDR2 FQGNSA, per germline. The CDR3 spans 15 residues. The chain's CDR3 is CASSLKGRALHEQYF. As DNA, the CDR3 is TGTGCCAGCAGCTTAAAGGGAAGGGCACTCCACGAGCAGTACTTC.

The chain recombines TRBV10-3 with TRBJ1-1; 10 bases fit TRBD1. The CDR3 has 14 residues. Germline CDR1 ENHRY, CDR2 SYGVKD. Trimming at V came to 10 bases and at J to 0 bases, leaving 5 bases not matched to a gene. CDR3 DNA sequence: TGTGCCACCAGACAGGGGGCATTGAACACTGAAGCTTTCTTT. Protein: CATRQGALNTEAFF.

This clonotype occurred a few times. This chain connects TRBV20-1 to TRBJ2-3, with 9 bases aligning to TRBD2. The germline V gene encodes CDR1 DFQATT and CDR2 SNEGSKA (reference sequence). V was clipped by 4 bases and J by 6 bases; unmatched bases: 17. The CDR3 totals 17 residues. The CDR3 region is CSATRLAEGGFMDTQYF. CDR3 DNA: TGCAGTGCTACGAGACTAGCGGAGGGTGGGTTTATGGATACGCAGTATTTT.

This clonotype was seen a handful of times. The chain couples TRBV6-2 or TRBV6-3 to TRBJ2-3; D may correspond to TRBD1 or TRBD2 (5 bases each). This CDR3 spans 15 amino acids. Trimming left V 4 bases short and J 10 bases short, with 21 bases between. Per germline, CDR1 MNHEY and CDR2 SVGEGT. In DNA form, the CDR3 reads TGTGCCAGCAGTTTCTGGGGGACCACCCTATCGCCGCAGTATTTT. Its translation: CASSFWGTTLSPQYF.

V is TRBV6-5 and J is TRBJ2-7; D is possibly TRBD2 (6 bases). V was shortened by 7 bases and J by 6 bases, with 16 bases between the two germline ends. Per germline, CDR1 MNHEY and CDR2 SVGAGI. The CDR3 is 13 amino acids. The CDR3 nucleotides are TGTGCCAGCAATCCGGGGCAGGGAGGCGAGCAGTACTTC. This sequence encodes CASNPGQGGEQYF.

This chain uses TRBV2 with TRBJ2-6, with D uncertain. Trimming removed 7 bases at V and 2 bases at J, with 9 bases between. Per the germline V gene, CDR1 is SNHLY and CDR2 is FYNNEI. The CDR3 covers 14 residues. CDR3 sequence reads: CASTVEPGANVLTF. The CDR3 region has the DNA TGTGCCAGCACCGTGGAACCTGGGGCCAACGTCCTGACTTTC.

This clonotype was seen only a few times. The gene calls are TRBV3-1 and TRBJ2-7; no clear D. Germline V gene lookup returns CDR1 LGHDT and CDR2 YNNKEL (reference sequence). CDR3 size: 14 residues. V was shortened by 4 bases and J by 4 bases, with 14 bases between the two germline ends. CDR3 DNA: TGTGCCAGCAGCCTAGAACCTAGTCAGTACGAGCAGTACTTC. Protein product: CASSLEPSQYEQYF.

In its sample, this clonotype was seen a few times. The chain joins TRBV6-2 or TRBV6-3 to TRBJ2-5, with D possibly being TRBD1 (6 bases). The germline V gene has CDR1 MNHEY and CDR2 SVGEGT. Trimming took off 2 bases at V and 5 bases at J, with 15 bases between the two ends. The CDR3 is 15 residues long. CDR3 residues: CASSYGQTYGETQYF. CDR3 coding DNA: TGTGCCAGCAGTTACGGACAGACTTACGGGGAGACCCAGTACTTC.

CDR3 sequence (DNA): TGCAGCGTTGTGGACAGCGTAAACATTCAGTACTTC. Its translation: CSVVDSVNIQYF. The chain carries TRBV29-1 and TRBJ2-4, with D tentatively TRBD1 (6 bases). The CDR3 spans 12 residues. CDR1 and CDR2 from the germline V gene are SQVTM and ANQGSEA. V lost 4 bases and J 6 bases, leaving 10 bases between the germline ends.

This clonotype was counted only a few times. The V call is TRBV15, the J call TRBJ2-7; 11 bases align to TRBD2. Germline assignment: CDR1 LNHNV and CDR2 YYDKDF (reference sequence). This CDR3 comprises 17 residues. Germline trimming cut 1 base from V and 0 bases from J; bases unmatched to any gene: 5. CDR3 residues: CATSRGLAGGSSYEQYF. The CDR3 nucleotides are TGTGCCACCAGCAGAGGCCTAGCGGGAGGTTCCTCCTACGAGCAGTACTTC.